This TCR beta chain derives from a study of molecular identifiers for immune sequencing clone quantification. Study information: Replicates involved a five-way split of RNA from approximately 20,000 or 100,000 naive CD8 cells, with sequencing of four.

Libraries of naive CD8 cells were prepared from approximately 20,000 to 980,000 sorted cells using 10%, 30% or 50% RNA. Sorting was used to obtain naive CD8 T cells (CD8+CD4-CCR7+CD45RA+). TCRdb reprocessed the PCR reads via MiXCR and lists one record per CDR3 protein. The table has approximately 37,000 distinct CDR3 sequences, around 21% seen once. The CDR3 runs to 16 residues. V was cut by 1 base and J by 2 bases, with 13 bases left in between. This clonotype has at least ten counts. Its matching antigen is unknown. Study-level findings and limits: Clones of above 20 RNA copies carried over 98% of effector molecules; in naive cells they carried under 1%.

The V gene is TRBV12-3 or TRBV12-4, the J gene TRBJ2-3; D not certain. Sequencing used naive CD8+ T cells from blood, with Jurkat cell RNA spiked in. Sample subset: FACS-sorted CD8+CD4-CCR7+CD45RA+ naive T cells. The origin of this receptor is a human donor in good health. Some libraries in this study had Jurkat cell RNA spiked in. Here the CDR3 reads CASSLVASYYTDTQYF. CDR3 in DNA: TGTGCCAGCAGTTTAGTTGCCAGCTACTACACAGATACGCAGTATTTT.